Below are 4 T cell receptor beta chains sequenced from a single sample in a study of cytotoxic CD8 clonotypes in ibrutinib-treated CLL. Measured with immunoSEQ multiplex PCR; TCRdb has only the in-frame clones, and not every one. The data show roughly 63,000 clones, roughly 50% seen once. This specimen was PBMCs, taken after 12 months of ibrutinib treatment. These receptors were obtained from a human donor with chronic lymphocytic leukemia.

V is TRBV6-5 and J is TRBJ2-7, with 7 bases lining up with TRBD1. This CDR3 is built from 14 residues. The V gene's germline CDR1 is MNHEY and CDR2 SVGAGI. After removal of 6 bases from V and 2 bases from J, the junction contained 7 bases not matched to a gene. This CDR3 is CASRQDRSPYEQYF. CDR3 sequence (DNA): TGTGCCAGCAGGCAGGACAGGAGTCCCTACGAGCAGTACTTC.

This clone was seen a handful of times. The V and J genes are TRBV18 and TRBJ1-2; 7 bases are shared with TRBD1. Per the germline V gene, CDR1 is KGHSH and CDR2 is LQKENI. The CDR3 length is 14 residues. The ends lost 5 bases at V and 4 bases at J; junction bases unmatched: 7. CDR3 in DNA: TGTGCCAGCTCAGAACAGGGGCAAGCCTATGGCTACACCTTC. It codes for CASSEQGQAYGYTF.

The DNA for the CDR3 is TGTGCCAGTAGTATGCGTCCTCAGGGAGGGAACTATGGCTACACCTTC. It yields the protein CASSMRPQGGNYGYTF. The chain uses TRBV19 and TRBJ1-2; D perhaps matches TRBD1 (5 bases). V was trimmed by 3 bases and J by 2 bases, leaving 16 bases between them. Germline values: CDR1 LNHDA, CDR2 SQIVND (reference sequence). CDR3 length: 16 residues.

This clone was seen a few times. J is TRBJ2-7 and V is TRBV6-5, with no clear D. The CDR3 is made up of 11 amino acids. Germline lookup yields CDR1 MNHEY and CDR2 SVGAGI. Between the trimmed V and J ends, which lost 6 bases and 5 bases, there was a span of 8 bases. CDR3 protein: CASRLDNEQYF. The CDR3 coding sequence is TGTGCCAGCAGGCTGGATAACGAGCAGTACTTC.